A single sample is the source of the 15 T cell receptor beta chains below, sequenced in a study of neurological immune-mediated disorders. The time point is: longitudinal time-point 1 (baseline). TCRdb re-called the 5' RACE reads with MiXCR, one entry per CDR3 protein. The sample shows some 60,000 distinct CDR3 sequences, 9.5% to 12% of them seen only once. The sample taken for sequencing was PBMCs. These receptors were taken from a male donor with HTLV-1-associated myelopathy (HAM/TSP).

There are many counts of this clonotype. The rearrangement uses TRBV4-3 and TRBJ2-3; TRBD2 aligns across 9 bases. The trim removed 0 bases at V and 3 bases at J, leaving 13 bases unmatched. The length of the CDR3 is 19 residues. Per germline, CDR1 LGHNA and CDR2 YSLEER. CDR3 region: CASSQEAVAGVSGTDTQYF. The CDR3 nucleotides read TGCGCCAGCAGCCAAGAGGCTGTAGCGGGGGTGTCGGGTACAGATACGCAGTATTTT.

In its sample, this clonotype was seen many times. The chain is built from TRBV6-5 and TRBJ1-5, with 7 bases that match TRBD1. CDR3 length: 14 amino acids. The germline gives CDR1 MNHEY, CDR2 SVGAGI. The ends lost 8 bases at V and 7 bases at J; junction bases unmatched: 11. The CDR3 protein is CASGEEQGGQPQHF. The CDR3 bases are TGTGCCAGCGGAGAAGAGCAGGGGGGGCAGCCCCAGCATTTT.

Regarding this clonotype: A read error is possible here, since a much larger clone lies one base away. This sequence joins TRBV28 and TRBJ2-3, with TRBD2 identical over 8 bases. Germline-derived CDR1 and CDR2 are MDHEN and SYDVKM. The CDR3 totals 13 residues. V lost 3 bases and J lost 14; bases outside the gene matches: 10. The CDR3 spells CASSLSTSAKWYF. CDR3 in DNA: TGTGCCAGCAGTTTGTCGACTAGCGCTAAATGGTATTTT.

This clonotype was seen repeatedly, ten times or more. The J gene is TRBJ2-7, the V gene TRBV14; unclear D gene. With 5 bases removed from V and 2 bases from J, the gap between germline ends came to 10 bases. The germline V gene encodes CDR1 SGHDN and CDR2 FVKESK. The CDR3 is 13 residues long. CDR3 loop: CASSFRRTYEQYF. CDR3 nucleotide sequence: TGTGCCAGCAGCTTCCGACGGACCTACGAGCAGTACTTC.

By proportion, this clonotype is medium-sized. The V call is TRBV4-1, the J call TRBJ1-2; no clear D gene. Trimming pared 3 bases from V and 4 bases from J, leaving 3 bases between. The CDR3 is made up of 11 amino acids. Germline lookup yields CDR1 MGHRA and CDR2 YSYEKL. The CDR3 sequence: CASSHSYGYTF. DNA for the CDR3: TGCGCCAGCAGCCACAGCTATGGCTACACCTTC.

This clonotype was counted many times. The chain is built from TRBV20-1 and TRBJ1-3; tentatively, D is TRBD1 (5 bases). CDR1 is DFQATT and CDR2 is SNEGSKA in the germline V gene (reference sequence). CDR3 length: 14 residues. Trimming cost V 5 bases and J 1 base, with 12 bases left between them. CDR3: CSARGTASGNTIYF. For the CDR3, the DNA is TGCAGTGCTCGCGGGACGGCGTCTGGAAACACCATATATTTT.

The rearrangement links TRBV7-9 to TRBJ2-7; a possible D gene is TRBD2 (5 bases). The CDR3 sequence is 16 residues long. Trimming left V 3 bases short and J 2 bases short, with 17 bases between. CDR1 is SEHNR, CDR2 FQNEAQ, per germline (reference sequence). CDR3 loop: CASSFATTRAPYEQYF. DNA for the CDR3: TGTGCCAGCAGCTTTGCGACTACCCGGGCCCCCTACGAGCAGTACTTC.

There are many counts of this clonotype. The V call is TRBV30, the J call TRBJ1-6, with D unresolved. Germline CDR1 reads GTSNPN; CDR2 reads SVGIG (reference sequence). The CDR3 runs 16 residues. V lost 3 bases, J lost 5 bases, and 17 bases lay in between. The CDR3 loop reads CAWSIIRGNNNSPLHF. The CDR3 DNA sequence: TGTGCCTGGAGCATCATTCGAGGAAATAATAATTCACCCCTCCACTTT.

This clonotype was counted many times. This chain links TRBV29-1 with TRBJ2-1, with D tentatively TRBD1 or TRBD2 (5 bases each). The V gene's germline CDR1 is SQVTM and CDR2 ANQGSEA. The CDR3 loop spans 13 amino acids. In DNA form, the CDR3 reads TGCTTTTGTTCGGGGCCCCGCGACAATGAGCAGTTCTTC. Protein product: CFCSGPRDNEQFF.

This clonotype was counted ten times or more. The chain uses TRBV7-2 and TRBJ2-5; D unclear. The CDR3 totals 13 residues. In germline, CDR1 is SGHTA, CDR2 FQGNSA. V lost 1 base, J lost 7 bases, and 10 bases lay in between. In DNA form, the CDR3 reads TGTGCCAGCAGCTTAGTGGAAGTGGGGACCCAGTACTTC. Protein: CASSLVEVGTQYF.

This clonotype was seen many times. The CDR3 DNA follows: TGTGCCAGCAGCTTAGCGCTAGGCAGGGGCGATGGCTACACCTTC. Translated, it gives CASSLALGRGDGYTF. The chain joins TRBV7-2 to TRBJ1-2; tentative D call: TRBD1 (6 bases). Germline V CDR1 and CDR2: SGHTA, FQGNSA. The length of the CDR3 is 15 residues. Trimming shortened V by 0 bases and J by 6 bases, and 14 bases separated the two germline ends. The variable domain in full, with the rest retrieved from reference TRBV7-2 and TRBJ1-2, is GAGVSQSPSNKVTEKGKDVELRCDPISGHTALYWYRQSLGQGLEFLIYFQGNSAPDKSGLPSDRFSAERTGGSVSTLTIQRTQQEDSAVYLCASSLALGRGDGYTFGSGTRLTVV.

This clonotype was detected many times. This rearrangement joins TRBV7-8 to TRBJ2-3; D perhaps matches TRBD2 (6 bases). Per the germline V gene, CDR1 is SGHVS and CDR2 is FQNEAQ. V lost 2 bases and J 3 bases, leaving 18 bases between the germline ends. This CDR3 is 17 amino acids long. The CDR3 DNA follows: TGTGCCAGCAGCTTATCCGGCGATTGGGGGGATACAGATACGCAGTATTTT. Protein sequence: CASSLSGDWGDTDTQYF.

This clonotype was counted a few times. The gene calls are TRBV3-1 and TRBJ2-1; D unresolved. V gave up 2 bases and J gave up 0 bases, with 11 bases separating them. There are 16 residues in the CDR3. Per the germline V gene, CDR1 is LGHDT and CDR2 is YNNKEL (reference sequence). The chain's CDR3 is CASSQLGFPSYNEQFF. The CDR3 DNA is TGTGCCAGCAGCCAATTGGGGTTCCCCTCCTACAATGAGCAGTTCTTC.

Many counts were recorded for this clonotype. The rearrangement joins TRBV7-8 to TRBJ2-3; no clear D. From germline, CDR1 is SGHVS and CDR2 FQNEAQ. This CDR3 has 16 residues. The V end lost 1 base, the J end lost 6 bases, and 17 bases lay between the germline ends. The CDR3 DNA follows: TGTGCCAGCAGCTTAGTCGCGTACAGAAGTCGGGATACGCAGTATTTT. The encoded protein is CASSLVAYRSRDTQYF. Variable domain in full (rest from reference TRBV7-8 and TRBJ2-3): GAGVSQSPRYKVAKRGQDVALRCDPISGHVSLFWYQQALGQGPEFLTYFQNEAQLDKSGLPSDRFFAERPEGSVSTLKIQRTQQEDSAVYLCASSLVAYRSRDTQYFGPGTRLTVL.

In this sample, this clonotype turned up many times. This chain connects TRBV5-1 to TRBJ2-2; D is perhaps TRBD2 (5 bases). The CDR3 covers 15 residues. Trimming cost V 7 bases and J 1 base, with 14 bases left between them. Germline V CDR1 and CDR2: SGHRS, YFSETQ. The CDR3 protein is CASSRGLLNTGELFF. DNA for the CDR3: TGCGCCAGCTCACGCGGGCTTTTGAACACCGGGGAGCTGTTTTTT.